Each of the 25 T cell receptor beta chains below was sequenced from the same sample in a study of T cells in Graves' hyperthyroidism and ophthalmopathy. RNA transcripts provided the source from which TCR beta CDR3 regions were amplified. Initially, a first-round RT-PCR of the TCR CDR3 employed the HTBI primer set. TCRdb re-called the multiplex PCR reads through MiXCR, storing one row per CDR3 protein. Altogether 500,000 to 550,000 distinct CDR3 sequences are present, nearly 20% being singletons, with the ten largest covering roughly 47%. Specimen: blood. Receptors originate from a man aged 40-49 years with Graves' ophthalmopathy.

V gene TRBV5-1 combines with J gene TRBJ2-1; 7 nucleotides match TRBD1. The CDR3 has 19 residues. Germline V gene data show CDR1 as SGHRS and CDR2 as YFSETQ. The trim removed 1 base at V and 5 bases at J, leaving 18 bases unmatched. The DNA for the CDR3 is TGCGCCAGCAGCTTGAGGGGGACGACAGGGAGAGGGCTTAACAATGAGCAGTTCTTC. Encoded protein: CASSLRGTTGRGLNNEQFF.

The chain has TRBV6-2 or TRBV6-3 and TRBJ2-7; the D is unclear. V dropped 2 bases and J dropped 4 bases, with 15 bases sitting between them. The CDR3 loop spans 15 amino acids. Germline V gene lookup returns CDR1 MNHEY and CDR2 SVGEGT. The CDR3, as DNA: TGTGCCAGCAGTTACCCCGGGCCTTCCCCGTACGAGCAGTACTTC. It yields the protein CASSYPGPSPYEQYF.

To note about this clonotype: One end of the junction fails to match germline, which may point to a read error. This chain joins TRBV6-2 or TRBV6-3 and TRBJ1-2, with D uncertain. CDR1 MNHEY and CDR2 SVGEGT come from the germline V gene. The length of the CDR3 is 12 residues. CDR3 sequence (DNA): TGTGCCATCTCCCGCATGATAAGTGGCTGCACCTTC. This sequence encodes CAISRMISGCTF.

The chain links TRBV5-1 to TRBJ1-1; D ambiguous. Germline V CDR1 and CDR2: SGHRS, YFSETQ. The CDR3 spans 15 residues. V was pared by 0 bases and J by 2 bases, with 11 bases between. CDR3 region: CASSLARPINTEAFF. CDR3 coding DNA: TGCGCCAGCAGCTTGGCCCGACCGATTAACACTGAAGCTTTCTTT.

This clonotype occurred many times. The chain has TRBV4-1 and TRBJ1-5, with a weak D call TRBD1 (6 bases). The length of the CDR3 is 16 residues. V was shortened by 0 bases and J by 7 bases, with 16 bases between the two germline ends. CDR1 MGHRA and CDR2 YSYEKL come from the germline V gene. The CDR3 protein is CASSQDLQGTGQPQHF. DNA for the CDR3: TGCGCCAGCAGCCAAGACCTACAGGGCACAGGACAGCCCCAGCATTTT.

V and J are TRBV10-3 and TRBJ1-5; possibly TRBD1 for D (5 bases). This CDR3 comprises 14 residues. The germline gives CDR1 ENHRY, CDR2 SYGVKD. Trimming took 10 bases from V and 0 from J, leaving 13 bases between them. CDR3 sequence reads: CATSDTGSNQPQHF. The CDR3 nucleotides read TGTGCCACCTCTGACACAGGTAGCAATCAGCCCCAGCATTTT.

The V call is TRBV3-1, the J call TRBJ2-5, with 8 bases matching TRBD2. Germline CDR1 is LGHDT and CDR2 is YNNKEL (reference sequence). The CDR3 contains 17 residues. The V gene end was trimmed by 4 bases and the J gene end by 4 bases; junction bases not matched to a gene: 14. This chain's CDR3 is CASSPRLNGGAGETQYF. CDR3 nucleotide sequence: TGTGCCAGCAGCCCCCGTTTGAACGGGGGGGCAGGAGAGACCCAGTACTTC.

The chain uses TRBV6-1 and TRBJ1-6, with D perhaps matching TRBD1 (6 bases). Germline assignment: CDR1 MNHNS and CDR2 SASEGT. V was shortened by 5 bases and J by 5 bases, with 13 bases between the two germline ends. This CDR3 has 15 amino acids. CDR3 nucleotides: TGTGCCAGCAGTCAGGGGAGGGGAAATAATTCACCCCTCCACTTT. The encoded protein is CASSQGRGNNSPLHF.

This clonotype showed up many times. The chain recombines TRBV18 with TRBJ1-2, with a possible D match to TRBD1 (5 bases). Germline V gives CDR1 KGHSH, CDR2 LQKENI. This CDR3 is built from 15 residues. Trimming cost V 2 bases and J 8 bases, with 18 bases left between them. The CDR3: CASSPGVGTQRGYTF. DNA for the CDR3: TGTGCCAGCTCACCAGGAGTAGGGACCCAGAGAGGCTACACCTTC.

This clonotype was counted a few times. The chain joins TRBV5-6 to TRBJ1-1; 8 bases are shared with TRBD1. Per the germline V gene, CDR1 is SGHDT and CDR2 is YYEEEE. CDR3 length: 16 amino acids. Trimming removed 0 bases from V and 3 bases from J; junction bases left unmatched: 7. As DNA, the CDR3 is TGTGCCAGCAGCTTGGTGGCAGGGGGCTCCTACACTGAAGCTTTCTTT. The encoded protein is CASSLVAGGSYTEAFF. Complete variable domain (other parts from reference TRBV5-6 and TRBJ1-1): DAGVTQSPTHLIKTRGQQVTLRCSPKSGHDTVSWYQQALGQGPQFIFQYYEEEERQRGNFPDRFSGHQFPNYSSELNVNALLLGDSALYLCASSLVAGGSYTEAFFGQGTRLTVV.

This sequence joins TRBV4-2 and TRBJ2-7, with D possibly matching TRBD2 (5 bases). V shed 2 bases and J shed 0 bases, with 8 bases lying between them. The CDR3 has 14 amino acids. Germline-derived CDR1 and CDR2 are LGHNA and YNFKEQ. This CDR3 is CASSQLRDSYEQYF. CDR3 bases: TGTGCCAGCAGCCAACTTCGGGACTCCTACGAGCAGTACTTC.

As regards this clonotype: Being one base from a much bigger clone, this may be a read error. The chain recombines TRBV13 with TRBJ2-7; TRBD2 matches 7 bases. The J call may not be correct, given that the DNA end is closer to TRBJ2-1. This CDR3 contains 15 residues. Germline CDR1 is PRHDT and CDR2 is FYEKMQ (reference sequence). The CDR3 here is CASSLGRGSSYEQFF. CDR3 in DNA: TGTGCCAGCAGCTTAGGGCGCGGGAGCTCCTACGAGCAGTTCTTC.

The chain combines TRBV7-3 with TRBJ2-1; tentatively, D is TRBD2 (5 bases). Germline V lookup: CDR1 SGHTA, CDR2 FQGTGA. Trimming pared 5 bases from V and 4 bases from J, leaving 9 bases between. This CDR3 is 13 amino acids long. In DNA form, the CDR3 reads TGTGCCAGCAGCACCGGGATTTACAATGAGCAGTTCTTC. It specifies CASSTGIYNEQFF.

This chain joins TRBV6-1 and TRBJ1-1, with D unresolved. The V and J ends lost 6 bases and 4 bases respectively, with 9 bases between them. This CDR3 is built from 12 residues. Germline V gives CDR1 MNHNS, CDR2 SASEGT. The CDR3 spells CASSGRITEAFF. CDR3 DNA sequence: TGTGCCAGCAGCGGGAGGATCACTGAAGCTTTCTTT.

In its sample, this clonotype was seen many times. The CDR3 is CASSGGLSGSWNEQFF. As DNA, the CDR3 is TGTGCCAGCAGCGGCGGTCTTAGCGGGAGCTGGAATGAGCAGTTCTTC. The chain combines TRBV5-5 with TRBJ2-1; 9 bases line up with TRBD2. Germline trimming cut 4 bases from V and 7 bases from J; bases unmatched to any gene: 12. The CDR3 is 16 amino acids. Germline V CDR1 and CDR2: SGHKS, YYEKEE (reference sequence).

The rearrangement uses TRBV27 and TRBJ2-5; a weak D match, TRBD1 (5 bases). Trimming removed 6 bases from V and 5 bases from J, with 10 bases in between. Germline V gene lookup returns CDR1 MNHEY and CDR2 SMNVEV (reference sequence). The CDR3 spans 12 residues. CDR3 residues: CASRTGLETQYF. DNA of the CDR3: TGTGCCAGCAGAACAGGTTTGGAGACCCAGTACTTC.

This clonotype occurred a few times. The chain links TRBV7-3 to TRBJ2-1; perhaps TRBD2 as D (6 bases). There are 15 residues in the CDR3. Per germline, CDR1 SGHTA and CDR2 FQGTGA. Trimming cost V 0 bases and J 5 bases, with 11 bases left between them. The CDR3 DNA reads as TGTGCCAGCAGCTTAACGGGAGGATACCACAATGAGCAGTTCTTC. This sequence encodes CASSLTGGYHNEQFF.

In this sample, this clonotype turned up many times. CDR3 in amino acids: CASRSSESNEQFF. DNA of the CDR3: TGTGCCAGCAGATCTAGCGAGTCTAATGAGCAGTTCTTC. The chain uses TRBV28 and TRBJ2-1; a weak D match, TRBD2 (6 bases). The CDR3 sequence is 13 residues long. Germline values: CDR1 MDHEN, CDR2 SYDVKM. V lost 6 bases and J lost 7, with 13 bases in between.

This clonotype has ten or more counts. The genes are TRBV3-1 and TRBJ2-1; D call uncertain. The CDR3 contains 15 residues. V was clipped by 0 bases and J by 6 bases, with 12 bases between them. CDR1 and CDR2 from the germline V gene are LGHDT and YNNKEL (reference sequence). The CDR3 region is CASSQDSQRINEQFF. CDR3 DNA sequence: TGTGCCAGCAGCCAAGATTCACAGAGGATCAATGAGCAGTTCTTC.

This clonotype came up a few times. The chain combines TRBV9 with TRBJ2-3, with 8 bases that match TRBD2. The CDR3 runs 15 residues. V gave up 6 bases and J gave up 0 bases; unmatched junction bases: 6. Per the germline V gene, CDR1 is SGDLS and CDR2 is YYNGEE. CDR3: CASNRGGTSTDTQYF. In DNA, the CDR3 is TGTGCCAGCAACCGCGGGGGGACTAGCACAGATACGCAGTATTTT.

The chain combines TRBV29-1 with TRBJ2-1; D gene ambiguous. The CDR3 runs 12 residues. Trimming left V 6 bases short and J 12 bases short, with 18 bases between. From germline, CDR1 is SQVTM and CDR2 ANQGSEA. The CDR3 region has the DNA TGCAGCGTAGATGGGTCTGTTACCGCGCAGTTCTTC. The encoded protein is CSVDGSVTAQFF.

Comment on this clonotype: A much larger clone is a single base away; this may be a read error. The rearrangement uses TRBV5-1 and TRBJ2-3; TRBD2 is a possible D gene (6 bases). The CDR3 spans 15 residues. Per the germline V gene, CDR1 is SGHRS and CDR2 is YFSETQ. The CDR3 here is CASSELGTSTDTRYF. DNA of the CDR3: TGCGCCAGCAGCGAGCTGGGTACTAGCACAGATACGCGGTATTTT.

The rearrangement uses TRBV20-1 and TRBJ2-1; 7 positions match TRBD2. V lost 3 bases to trimming and J lost 9 bases; unmatched junction nucleotides: 14. This CDR3 spans 15 amino acids. The germline V gene has CDR1 DFQATT and CDR2 SNEGSKA (reference sequence). CDR3 DNA: TGCAGTGCTAGGCAGCGGGGAGGGCCTCTCGGTGAGCAGTTCTTC. The encoded protein is CSARQRGGPLGEQFF.

Only a few counts were recorded for this clonotype. The chain combines TRBV7-9 with TRBJ1-4; 10 nucleotides line up with TRBD1. The trim removed 4 bases at V and 0 bases at J, leaving 5 bases unmatched. Germline V gene sequence: CDR1 SEHNR, CDR2 FQNEAQ (reference sequence). The CDR3 covers 17 residues. The CDR3 protein is CASSYGTGVATNEKLFF. CDR3 coding DNA: TGTGCCAGCAGCTACGGGACAGGGGTAGCAACTAATGAAAAACTGTTTTTT.

J is TRBJ1-2 and V is TRBV27, with D tentatively TRBD1 (5 bases). Trimming shortened V by 8 bases and J by 5 bases, and 21 bases separated the two germline ends. Germline V gene sequence: CDR1 MNHEY, CDR2 SMNVEV (reference sequence). The CDR3 covers 15 residues. The CDR3 DNA follows: TGTGCCAGCTCTAGGGTCGGGGGGTCGATTTATGGCTACACCTTC. Its protein is CASSRVGGSIYGYTF.